Listed below are T cell receptor beta chains from one sample, sequenced in a study of blood T cell repertoires in COVID-19. Profiled with immunoSEQ multiplex PCR; TCRdb holds only in-frame clones, not every one. The table includes more than 300,000 clones, about 84% detected once. Sequencing was performed on peripheral blood. The receptors were gathered from a woman in her forties or fifties with acute or convalescent COVID-19. CDR3s include the opening cysteine and the closing phenylalanine or tryptophan. The D gene is left open where the match is weak.

TRBJ1-4 . TRBV23-1 CASSHFRQGAEKLFF
TRBJ2-3 . TRBV27 CASSSGGGGDTQYF
TRBJ2-5 . TRBV5-1 CASSFAGIEETQYF
TRBJ1-2 TRBD1 TRBV5-6 CASSFVRGPNYGYTF
TRBJ1-5 . TRBV7-8 CASSPPAAGQNQPQHF
TRBJ2-7 . TRBV11-2 CASSSLSGHSYEQYF
TRBJ1-4 TRBD1 TRBV9 CASSDRGQNEKLFF
TRBJ2-1 TRBD2 TRBV5-1 CASSLARLAGHNEQFF
TRBJ2-7 TRBD2 TRBV7-2 CASSRPSGTYEQYF
TRBJ2-1 TRBD2 TRBV6-6 CASSPASGRAPGYNEQFF
TRBJ2-5 . TRBV4-2 CASSQVVQQETQYF
TRBJ1-1 . TRBV7-2 CASSLQGDAGTEAFF
TRBJ1-1 TRBD1 TRBV19 CASSAWTGRTEAFF
TRBJ2-7 . TRBV6-2/TRBV6-3 CASSYKGHSWSYEQYF
TRBJ1-5 TRBD1 TRBV5-6 CASSPHDRDPNQPQHF
TRBJ2-7 . TRBV5-1 CASSLTGDRGYEQYF
TRBJ2-3 TRBD2 TRBV4-1 CASSQPLAGGTNTQYF
TRBJ2-5 TRBD1 TRBV5-4 CASSLRDRGETQYF
TRBJ2-1 TRBD2 TRBV28 CASSLTSGRAEQFF
TRBJ2-1 TRBD2 TRBV24-1 CATSGSGGVVYEQFF
TRBJ2-1 . TRBV19 CASSKGFLSNEQFF
TRBJ2-2 TRBD2 TRBV7-9 CASSPQGSGRYSGELFF
TRBJ1-6 . TRBV30 CAWSVIQGQPLHF
TRBJ1-2 TRBD1 TRBV23-1 CASSPVRGNYGYTF
TRBJ2-1 TRBD2 TRBV29-1 CSVAGLAGTYNEQFF
TRBJ1-2 . TRBV21-1 CASSKGPTGNYGYTF
TRBJ1-1 . TRBV28 CASSTYWRGANTEAFF
TRBJ1-2 . TRBV28 CASSSGQTTANYGYTF
TRBJ2-7 . TRBV18 CASSSRLLHEQYF
TRBJ2-7 . TRBV21-1 CASSAHRASYEQYF
TRBJ1-1 TRBD1 TRBV18 CASSDGQAGTTEAFF
TRBJ1-2 . TRBV29-1 CSVEGGAGYGYTF
TRBJ1-3 . TRBV10-3 CAIRTGISSGNTIYF
TRBJ1-4 . TRBV19 CASSMAGYEKLFF
TRBJ2-7 . TRBV27 CASSFIQTPYEQYF
TRBJ2-3 . TRBV9 CASSVEMTDTQYF
TRBJ2-2 . TRBV28 CASSFLNTGELFF
TRBJ1-2 . TRBV5-6 CASSFQGTNYGYTF
TRBJ1-1 . TRBV19 CASTGQGYEAFF
TRBJ1-6 . TRBV19 CASRLGNSPLHF
TRBJ1-3 TRBD1 TRBV15 CATSREGGPGQGNTIYF
TRBJ2-7 . TRBV24-1 CATSAGFGVPPYEQYF
TRBJ1-5 . TRBV20-1 CSASRGPKNQPQHF
TRBJ1-3 . TRBV5-4 CASSFGRDGGNTIYF
TRBJ2-7 TRBD2 TRBV18 CASSRTLAGGVGEQYF
TRBJ1-4 TRBD1 TRBV7-2 CASSLQGAWDEKLFF
TRBJ2-7 . TRBV13 CASSPLDGGAYEQYF
TRBJ2-5 . TRBV7-3 CASSLLQGEGETQYF
TRBJ1-5 . TRBV28 CASPSGNQPQHF
TRBJ1-3 . TRBV19 CASRREVASGNTIYF
TRBJ1-5 TRBD1 TRBV27 CASSLNDREHQPQHF
TRBJ2-5 TRBD2 TRBV7-9 CASSPGLAGQETQYF
TRBJ2-5 TRBD2 TRBV28 CASNKGGSETQYF
TRBJ2-1 TRBD2 TRBV9 CASSRTGTSGDEQFF
TRBJ2-1 TRBD2 TRBV7-6 CASSTLTSGSYNEQFF
TRBJ1-5 . TRBV4-3 CASSPGVGGGGQPQHF
TRBJ2-7 TRBD2 TRBV29-1 CSVKPRLAGGLEQYF
TRBJ1-1 . TRBV5-1 CASSLQGRNTEAFF
TRBJ2-5 . TRBV29-1 CSVSSGGGTAVETQYF